This T cell receptor beta chain emerged from a study of neoadjuvant anti-PD-1 for oral cavity cancer (dated by TCRdb to the early 2020s). As for the study more broadly: Before undergoing curative-intent surgical resection, most patients got three to four biweekly nivolumab doses at 3 mg/kg. Patients who did not progress were given a fourth nivolumab dose at about day 43 and had definitive surgical resection on days 50-56. There were more than 10 patients in the parent correlative cohort, and the response rate was 33%. Under RECIST 1.1, patients with complete response, partial response or stable disease were classed as responders, and patients with progression were classed as non-responders. Results the study describes overall, beyond this receptor: After neoadjuvant nivolumab, non-responders showed significantly higher T cell clonality (Gini index) in PBMCs than responders did. Only three patients per response group were included in the TCR analyses, and the authors called for validation in larger cohorts. Higher pretreatment blood Treg/Th17 ratios correlated with both higher pretreatment blood TCRbeta clonality and lower post-treatment tumor TCRbeta clonality.

PBMC libraries used mostly 480 ng of input genomic DNA for deep sequencing, with six replicates per sample. Following the manufacturer's instructions, the team built TCRbeta libraries using the immunoSEQ hsTCRbeta kit. Sequencing of the completed libraries took place using an Illumina NovaSeq 6000 S4 flow cell after they had been pooled to approximately 3 nM. Concerning the study's data processing: Raw data preprocessing and quality control were performed with the immunoSEQ Analyzer. The analysis was restricted to productive rearrangements, with each unique CDR3 amino acid sequence defining a clonotype. Repertoire clonality was estimated as the Gini-Simpson index, which was computed with the R package tcR. Gini indices were compared with Student's t test, and associations with tumor size change were assessed by Pearson correlation. TCRdb stores this immuneACCESS table with in-frame sequences only. Part of the clones is absent; in the studies checked, under half of the shortfall reflects unresolved V genes, and no reason is known for the rest. V, J and clone size reflect that table, while D and trimming were determined from the DNA. The sample table lists around 8,000 clones, roughly 70% of them with a count of one. Clones ranked in the top ten supply about 2.8% of the sample.

The time point tag for this specimen amounts to: after neoadjuvant nivolumab, at surgical resection. None of the patients had received prior systemic or radiation treatment, and all were newly diagnosed with stage II-IVA oral cavity squamous cell carcinoma. The cohort was made up of patients with locally advanced, HPV-negative oral cavity squamous cell carcinoma. Peripheral blood mononuclear cells were analyzed directly and were not maintained or expanded in culture. Samples came from a longitudinal correlative study of a single-arm phase II trial of neoadjuvant nivolumab in oral cavity squamous cell carcinoma. Subject-matched pre- and post-treatment PBMCs and tumors from three responders and three non-responders underwent genomic DNA-based TCRbeta sequencing. Peripheral blood mononuclear cells were collected before nivolumab treatment and were collected again after treatment, at the time of surgery. Genomic DNA was isolated from PBMCs using the Maxwell RSC DNA from Cells kit.

Turning to this clone: The target of this receptor is not known. It has no much larger one-base neighbor in the sample; base qualities were not kept.

Reading the germline V gene gives CDR1 LGHNA and CDR2 YSLEER. The junction shows trimming of 2 bases on V and 1 base on J, plus 14 bases between the germline ends. Spanning cysteine to phenylalanine, the CDR3 consists of 17 amino acids. The read is trimmed to its CDR3 DNA, 51 bases read in frame from base 1. The sequence joins TRBV4-3 to TRBJ2-2, with the D gene not confidently named. This material consisted of PBMCs, taken after nivolumab (anti-PD-1) treatment. The TCR was taken from a person aged 35-79 years with oral cavity squamous cell carcinoma. DNA sequence: TGCGCCAGCAGCCAAAAGCCCCGGACGAGGAACACCGGGGAGCTGTTTTTT. This codes for CASSQKPRTRNTGELFF.